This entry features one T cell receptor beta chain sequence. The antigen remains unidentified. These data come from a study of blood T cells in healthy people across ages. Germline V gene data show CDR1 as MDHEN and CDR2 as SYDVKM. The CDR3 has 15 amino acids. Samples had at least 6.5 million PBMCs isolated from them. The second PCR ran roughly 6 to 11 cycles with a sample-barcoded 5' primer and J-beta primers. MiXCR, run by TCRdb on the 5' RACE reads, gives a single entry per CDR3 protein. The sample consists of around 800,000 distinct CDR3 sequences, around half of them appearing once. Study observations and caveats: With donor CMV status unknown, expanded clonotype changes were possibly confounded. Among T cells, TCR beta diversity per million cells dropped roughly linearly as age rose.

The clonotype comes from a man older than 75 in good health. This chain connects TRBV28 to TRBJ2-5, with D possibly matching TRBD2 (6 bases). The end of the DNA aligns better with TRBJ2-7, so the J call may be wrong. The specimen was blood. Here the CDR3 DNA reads TGTGCCAGCAGTTTAGCGACTAGGCTCTCCTACGAGCAGTACTTC. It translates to CASSLATRLSYEQYF.